The present T cell receptor beta chain was sequenced within a study of response to subunit inactivated influenza vaccine. TCRdb independently ran MiXCR on the RT-PCR reads; one entry per CDR3 protein. The sample consists of 500,000 to 750,000 distinct CDR3 sequences, 13% to 15% of them appearing once. Trimming at V came to 2 bases and at J to 4 bases, leaving 6 bases not matched to a gene. The CDR3 totals 15 residues. Looked up from germline, CDR1 is SGHVS and CDR2 is FQNEAQ. Here the sequenced sample was PBMCs from blood, taken roughly 12 days after vaccination. The genes are TRBV7-8 and TRBJ2-7; the match to TRBD2 covers 9 bases. The sequence was collected from a man over 45 who received an inactivated influenza vaccine. The chain's CDR3 is CASSLSGTSRYEQYF. The CDR3 DNA is TGTGCCAGCAGCTTATCAGGGACTAGCAGATACGAGCAGTACTTC.